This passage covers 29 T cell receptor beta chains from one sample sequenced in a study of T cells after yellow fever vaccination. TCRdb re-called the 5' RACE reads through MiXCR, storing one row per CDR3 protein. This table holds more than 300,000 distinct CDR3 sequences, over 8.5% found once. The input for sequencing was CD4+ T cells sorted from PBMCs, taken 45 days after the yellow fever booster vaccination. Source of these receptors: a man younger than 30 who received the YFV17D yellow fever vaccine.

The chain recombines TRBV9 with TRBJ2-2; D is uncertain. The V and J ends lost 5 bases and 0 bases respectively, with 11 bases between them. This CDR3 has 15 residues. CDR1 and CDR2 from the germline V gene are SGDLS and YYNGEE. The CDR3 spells CASSFGRTNTGELFF. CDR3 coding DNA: TGTGCCAGCAGTTTTGGCAGAACGAACACCGGGGAGCTGTTTTTT.

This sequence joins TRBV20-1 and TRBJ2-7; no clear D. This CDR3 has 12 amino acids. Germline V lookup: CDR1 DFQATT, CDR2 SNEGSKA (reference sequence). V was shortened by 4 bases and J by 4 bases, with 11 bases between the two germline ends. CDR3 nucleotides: TGCAGTGCTACCGACGGAAAGTACGAGCAGTACTTC. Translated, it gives CSATDGKYEQYF.

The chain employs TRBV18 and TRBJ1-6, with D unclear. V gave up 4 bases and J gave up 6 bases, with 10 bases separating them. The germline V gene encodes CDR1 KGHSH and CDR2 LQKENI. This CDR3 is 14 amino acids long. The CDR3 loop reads CASSLTRVNSPLHF. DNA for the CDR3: TGTGCCAGCTCACTCACGAGGGTTAATTCACCCCTCCACTTT.

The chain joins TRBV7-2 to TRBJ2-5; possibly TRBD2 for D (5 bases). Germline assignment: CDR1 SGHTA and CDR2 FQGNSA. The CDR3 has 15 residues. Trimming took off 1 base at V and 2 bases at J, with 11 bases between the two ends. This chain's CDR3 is CASSLVDSSQETQYF. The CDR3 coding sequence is TGTGCCAGCAGCTTAGTGGACTCCTCACAAGAGACCCAGTACTTC.

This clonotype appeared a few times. The CDR3 nucleotides are TGTGCCAGCAGCTTAGACAGGTTTCAAGAGACCCAGTACTTC. Translated, it gives CASSLDRFQETQYF. This chain links TRBV7-2 with TRBJ2-5; D is possibly TRBD1 (5 bases). Trimming removed 1 base at V and 2 bases at J, with 8 bases between. This CDR3 spans 14 amino acids. Germline-derived CDR1 and CDR2 are SGHTA and FQGNSA.

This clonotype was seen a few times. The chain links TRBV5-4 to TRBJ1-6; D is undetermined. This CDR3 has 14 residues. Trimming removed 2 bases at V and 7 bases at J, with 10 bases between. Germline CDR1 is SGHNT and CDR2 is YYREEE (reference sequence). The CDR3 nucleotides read TGTGCCAGCAGCTTTGATTCGAACAATTCACCCCTCCACTTT. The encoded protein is CASSFDSNNSPLHF.

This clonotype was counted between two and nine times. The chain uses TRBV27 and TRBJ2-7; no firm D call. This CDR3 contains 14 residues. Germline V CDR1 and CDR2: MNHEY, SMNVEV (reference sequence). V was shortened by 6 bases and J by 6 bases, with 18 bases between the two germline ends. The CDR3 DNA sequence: TGTGCCAGCAGCGTAAGACCGTTAACGGGCGAGCAGTACTTC. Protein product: CASSVRPLTGEQYF.

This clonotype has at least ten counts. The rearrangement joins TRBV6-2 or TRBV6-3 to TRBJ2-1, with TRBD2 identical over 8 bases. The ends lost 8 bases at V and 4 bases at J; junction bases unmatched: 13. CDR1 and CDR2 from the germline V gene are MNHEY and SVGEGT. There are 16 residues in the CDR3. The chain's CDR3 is CASYRWGGGTYNEQFF. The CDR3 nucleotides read TGTGCCAGCTACCGGTGGGGCGGGGGGACTTACAATGAGCAGTTCTTC.

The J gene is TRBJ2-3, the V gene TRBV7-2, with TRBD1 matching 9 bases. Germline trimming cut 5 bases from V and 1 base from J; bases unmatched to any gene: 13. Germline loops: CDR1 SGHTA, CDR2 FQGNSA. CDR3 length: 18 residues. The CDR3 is CASSPPGTGPLGTDTQYF. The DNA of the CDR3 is TGTGCCAGCAGCCCACCCGGGACAGGGCCCCTAGGCACAGATACGCAGTATTTT.

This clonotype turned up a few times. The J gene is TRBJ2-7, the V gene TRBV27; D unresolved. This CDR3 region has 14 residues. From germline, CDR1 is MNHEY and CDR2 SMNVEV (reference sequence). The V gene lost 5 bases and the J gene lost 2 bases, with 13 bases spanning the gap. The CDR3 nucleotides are TGTGCCAGCAGTCCTCGTGTGCTGGCCTACGAGCAGTACTTC. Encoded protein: CASSPRVLAYEQYF.

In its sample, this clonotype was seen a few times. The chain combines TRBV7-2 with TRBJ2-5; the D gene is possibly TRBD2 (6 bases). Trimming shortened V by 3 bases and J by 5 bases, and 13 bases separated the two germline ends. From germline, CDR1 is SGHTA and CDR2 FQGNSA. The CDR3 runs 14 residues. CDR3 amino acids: CASSFDGGDETQYF. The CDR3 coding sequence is TGTGCCAGCAGCTTTGACGGGGGTGATGAGACCCAGTACTTC.

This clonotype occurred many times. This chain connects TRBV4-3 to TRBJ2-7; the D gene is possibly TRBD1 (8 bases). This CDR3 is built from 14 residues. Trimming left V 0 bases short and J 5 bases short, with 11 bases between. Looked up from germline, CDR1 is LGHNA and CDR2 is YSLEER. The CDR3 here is CASSQETGGDEQYF. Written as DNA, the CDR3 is TGCGCCAGCAGCCAAGAAACAGGGGGGGACGAGCAGTACTTC.

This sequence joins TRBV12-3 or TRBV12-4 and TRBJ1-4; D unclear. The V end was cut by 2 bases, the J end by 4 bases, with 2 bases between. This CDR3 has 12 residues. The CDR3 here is CASSLYNEKLFF. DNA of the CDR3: TGTGCCAGCAGTTTATATAATGAAAAACTGTTTTTT.

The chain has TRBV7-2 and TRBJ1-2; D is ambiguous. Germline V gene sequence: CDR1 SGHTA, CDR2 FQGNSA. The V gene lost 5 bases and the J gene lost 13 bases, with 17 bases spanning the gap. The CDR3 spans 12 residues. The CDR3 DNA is TGTGCCAGCAGCAGGGCCAAGGGCTCGGTCACCTTC. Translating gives CASSRAKGSVTF.

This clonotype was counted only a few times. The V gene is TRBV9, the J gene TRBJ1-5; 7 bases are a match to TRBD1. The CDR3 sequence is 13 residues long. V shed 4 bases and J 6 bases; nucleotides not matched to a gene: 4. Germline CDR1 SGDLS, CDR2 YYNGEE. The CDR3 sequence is CASSPPGGQPQHF. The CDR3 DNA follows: TGTGCCAGCAGCCCCCCAGGGGGTCAGCCCCAGCATTTT. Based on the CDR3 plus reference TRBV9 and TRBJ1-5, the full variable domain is DSGVTQTPKHLITATGQRVTLRCSPRSGDLSVYWYQQSLDQGLQFLIQYYNGEERAKGNILERFSAQQFPDLHSELNLSSLELGDSALYFCASSPPGGQPQHFGDGTRLSIL.

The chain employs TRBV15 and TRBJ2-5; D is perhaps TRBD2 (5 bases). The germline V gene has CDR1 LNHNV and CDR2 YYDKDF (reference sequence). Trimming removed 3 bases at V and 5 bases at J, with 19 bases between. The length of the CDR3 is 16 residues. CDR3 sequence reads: CATSRGDSSFVETQYF. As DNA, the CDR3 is TGTGCCACCAGCAGGGGAGATTCTAGTTTTGTGGAGACCCAGTACTTC.

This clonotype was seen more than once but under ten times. The CDR3 DNA reads TGTGCCAGTAGCATGACAGGGGCCAACGTCCTGACTTTC. Its translation: CASSMTGANVLTF. The chain employs TRBV19 and TRBJ2-6; no clear D gene. Germline V gene data show CDR1 as LNHDA and CDR2 as SQIVND (reference sequence). Trimming pared 6 bases from V and 4 bases from J, leaving 7 bases between. The CDR3 covers 13 residues.

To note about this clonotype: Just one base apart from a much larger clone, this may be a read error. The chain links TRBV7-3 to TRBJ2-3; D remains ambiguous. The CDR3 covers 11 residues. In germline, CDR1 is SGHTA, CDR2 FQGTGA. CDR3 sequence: CASSLGNTKYF. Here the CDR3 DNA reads TGTGCCAGCAGCTTAGGGAATACGAAGTATTTT.

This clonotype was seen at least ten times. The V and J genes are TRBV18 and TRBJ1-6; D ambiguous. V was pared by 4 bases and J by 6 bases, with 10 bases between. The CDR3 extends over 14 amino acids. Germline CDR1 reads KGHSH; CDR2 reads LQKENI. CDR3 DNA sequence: TGTGCCAGCTCACTTCTCCATACTAATTCACCCCTCCACTTT. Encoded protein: CASSLLHTNSPLHF.

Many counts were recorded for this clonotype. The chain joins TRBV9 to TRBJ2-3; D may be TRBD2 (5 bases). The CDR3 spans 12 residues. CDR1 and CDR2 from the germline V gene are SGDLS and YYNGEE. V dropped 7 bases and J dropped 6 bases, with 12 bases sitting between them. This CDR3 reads CASASPSDTQYF. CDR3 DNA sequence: TGTGCCAGCGCCTCCCCTAGCGATACGCAGTATTTT.

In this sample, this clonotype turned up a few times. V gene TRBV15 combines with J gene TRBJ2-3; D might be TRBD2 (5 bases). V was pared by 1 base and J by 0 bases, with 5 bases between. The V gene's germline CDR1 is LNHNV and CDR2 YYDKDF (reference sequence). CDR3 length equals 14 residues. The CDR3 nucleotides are TGTGCCACCAGCAGAGTAGCGAGCACAGATACGCAGTATTTT. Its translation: CATSRVASTDTQYF. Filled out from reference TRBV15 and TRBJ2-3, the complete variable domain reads DAMVIQNPRYQVTQFGKPVTLSCSQTLNHNVMYWYQQKSSQAPKLLFHYYDKDFNNEADTPDNFQSRRPNTSFCFLDIRSPGLGDTAMYLCATSRVASTDTQYFGPGTRLTVL.

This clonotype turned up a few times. CDR3 nucleotide sequence: TGCGCCAGCAGCCAAGATAGGGGCGGGGGGGCGATTGGGACCCAGTACTTC. This translates into CASSQDRGGGAIGTQYF. V usage is TRBV4-1 and J usage is TRBJ2-5; 9 bases are shared with TRBD2. This CDR3 contains 17 residues. The trim removed 0 bases at V and 7 bases at J, leaving 12 bases unmatched. The germline CDR1 and CDR2 sequences are MGHRA and YSYEKL.

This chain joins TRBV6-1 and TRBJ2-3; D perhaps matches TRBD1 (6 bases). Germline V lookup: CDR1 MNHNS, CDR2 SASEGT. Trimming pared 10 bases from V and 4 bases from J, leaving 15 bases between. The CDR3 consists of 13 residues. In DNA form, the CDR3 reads TGTGCCACGCAGTTCAGGGGTGCAGATACGCAGTATTTT. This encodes CATQFRGADTQYF.

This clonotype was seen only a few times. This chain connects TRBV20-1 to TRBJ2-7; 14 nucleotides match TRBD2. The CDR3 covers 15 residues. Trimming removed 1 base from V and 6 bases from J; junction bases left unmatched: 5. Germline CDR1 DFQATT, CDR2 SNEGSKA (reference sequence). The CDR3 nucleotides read TGCAGTGCTAGAGTCGGGACTAGCGGGGGACGCGAGCAGTACTTC. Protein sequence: CSARVGTSGGREQYF.

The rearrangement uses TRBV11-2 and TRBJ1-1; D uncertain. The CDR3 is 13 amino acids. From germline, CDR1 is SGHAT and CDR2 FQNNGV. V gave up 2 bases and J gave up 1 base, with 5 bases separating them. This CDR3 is CASSLPANTEAFF. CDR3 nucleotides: TGTGCCAGCAGCTTACCAGCGAACACTGAAGCTTTCTTT.

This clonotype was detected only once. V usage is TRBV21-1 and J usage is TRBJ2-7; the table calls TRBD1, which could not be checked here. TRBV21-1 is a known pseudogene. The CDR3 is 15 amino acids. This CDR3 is CASSKGDRSSYEQYV. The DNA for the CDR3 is TGTGCCAGCAGCAAAGGGGACCGAAGCTCTTACGAGCAGTACGTC.

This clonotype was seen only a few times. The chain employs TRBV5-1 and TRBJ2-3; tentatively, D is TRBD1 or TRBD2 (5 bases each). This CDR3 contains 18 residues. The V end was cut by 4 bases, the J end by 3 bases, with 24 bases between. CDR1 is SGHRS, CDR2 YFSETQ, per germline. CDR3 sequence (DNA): TGCGCCAGCAGCGTCCCCGGAGGTGGAAGGGGTGAGACAGATACGCAGTATTTT. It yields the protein CASSVPGGGRGETDTQYF.

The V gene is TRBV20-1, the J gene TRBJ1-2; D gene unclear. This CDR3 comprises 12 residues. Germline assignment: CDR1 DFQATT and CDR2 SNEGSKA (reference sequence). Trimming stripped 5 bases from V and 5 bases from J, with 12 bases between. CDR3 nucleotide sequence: TGCAGTGCTGCTGGGAACTATTATGGCTACACCTTC. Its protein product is CSAAGNYYGYTF.

The CDR3 sequence: CSVDLVDTQYF. As DNA, the CDR3 is TGCAGCGTTGATCTGGTCGATACGCAGTATTTT. The chain links TRBV29-1 to TRBJ2-3; no clear D. The CDR3 extends over 11 amino acids. In germline, CDR1 is SQVTM, CDR2 ANQGSEA. Trimming took 3 bases from V and 6 from J, leaving 7 bases between them.